A selection of T cell receptor beta chains follows, all from one sample in a study of blood T cell repertoires in COVID-19. Libraries were prepared by immunoSEQ multiplex PCR; TCRdb keeps only in-frame clonotypes and omits some of them. The sample records a few hundred thousand clones, around 83% being singletons. Sequenced input: peripheral blood. These receptors were taken from a woman between 40 and 50 years old who had recovered from COVID-19. Both conserved end residues are part of each CDR3. A D gene is named only where the DNA matches it firmly. The size entry is marked missing in some rows and otherwise reads once, few, many or a size class.

abundance: .; v_gene: TRBV2; j_gene: TRBJ1-1; d_gene: .; CDR3aa: CASSPYRISEAFF; CDR3nt: TGTGCCAGCAGTCCCTACAGGATTTCTGAAGCTTTCTTT
abundance: few; v_gene: TRBV7-3; j_gene: TRBJ1-1; d_gene: TRBD1; CDR3aa: CASSPGQGASGAFF; CDR3nt: TGTGCCAGCAGCCCCGGACAGGGGGCGTCGGGGGCTTTCTTT
abundance: .; v_gene: TRBV15; j_gene: TRBJ1-4; d_gene: TRBD1; CDR3aa: CATSQGQGFEKLFF; CDR3nt: TGTGCCACCAGCCAGGGACAGGGATTCGAAAAACTGTTTTTT
abundance: once; v_gene: TRBV27; j_gene: TRBJ2-1; d_gene: TRBD2; CDR3aa: CASSQPSGGTNEQFF; CDR3nt: TGTGCCAGCAGTCAGCCTAGCGGGGGGACAAATGAGCAGTTCTTC
abundance: .; v_gene: TRBV29-1; j_gene: TRBJ1-2; d_gene: TRBD1; CDR3aa: CSVGQGANYGYTF; CDR3nt: TGCAGCGTGGGACAGGGAGCTAACTATGGCTACACCTTC
abundance: .; v_gene: TRBV5-1; j_gene: TRBJ2-2; d_gene: .; CDR3aa: CASSLEWGGTGELFF; CDR3nt: TGCGCCAGCAGCTTGGAGTGGGGCGGAACCGGGGAGCTGTTTTTT
abundance: once; v_gene: TRBV5-8; j_gene: TRBJ2-1; d_gene: TRBD1; CDR3aa: CASSLGDRVYNEQFF; CDR3nt: TGTGCCAGCAGCTTGGGGGACAGGGTGTACAATGAGCAGTTCTTC
abundance: .; v_gene: TRBV6-2/TRBV6-3; j_gene: TRBJ2-5; d_gene: TRBD2; CDR3aa: CASNPLAGDESETQYF; CDR3nt: TGTGCCAGCAACCCACTAGCGGGGGATGAGAGTGAGACCCAGTACTTC
abundance: .; v_gene: TRBV19; j_gene: TRBJ2-1; d_gene: .; CDR3aa: CASSILIGGQFF; CDR3nt: TGTGCCAGTAGTATACTCATCGGGGGGCAGTTCTTC
abundance: few; v_gene: TRBV6-5; j_gene: TRBJ1-1; d_gene: .; CDR3aa: CASSYSRGQGNTEAFF; CDR3nt: TGTGCCAGCAGTTACTCGAGAGGTCAGGGGAACACTGAAGCTTTCTTT
abundance: once; v_gene: TRBV9; j_gene: TRBJ2-7; d_gene: TRBD1; CDR3aa: CASSGGTVYEQYF; CDR3nt: TGTGCCAGCAGCGGAGGGACAGTCTACGAGCAGTACTTC
abundance: .; v_gene: TRBV9; j_gene: TRBJ1-2; d_gene: .; CDR3aa: CASSADTTGYTF; CDR3nt: TGTGCCAGCAGCGCGGACACTACTGGCTACACCTTC
abundance: .; v_gene: TRBV18; j_gene: TRBJ2-7; d_gene: TRBD1; CDR3aa: CASSPPGQGDYEQYF; CDR3nt: TGTGCCAGCTCACCACCGGGACAGGGGGACTACGAGCAGTACTTC
abundance: .; v_gene: TRBV7-2; j_gene: TRBJ1-5; d_gene: .; CDR3aa: CASSFASDQPQHF; CDR3nt: TGTGCCAGCAGCTTTGCCTCGGATCAGCCCCAGCATTTT
abundance: .; v_gene: TRBV24-1; j_gene: TRBJ2-5; d_gene: TRBD2; CDR3aa: CATSDSSGGETQYF; CDR3nt: TGTGCCACCAGTGATTCTAGCGGGGGGGAGACCCAGTACTTC
abundance: .; v_gene: TRBV5-6; j_gene: TRBJ1-4; d_gene: TRBD1; CDR3aa: CASSLGLGGTNEKLFF; CDR3nt: TGTGCCAGCAGCTTGGGTCTAGGGGGCACTAATGAAAAACTGTTTTTT
abundance: .; v_gene: TRBV9; j_gene: TRBJ1-4; d_gene: .; CDR3aa: CASSKSGNEKLFF; CDR3nt: TGTGCCAGCAGCAAATCGGGAAATGAAAAACTGTTTTTT
abundance: .; v_gene: TRBV7-2; j_gene: TRBJ1-3; d_gene: TRBD1; CDR3aa: CASSLGQGDTIYF; CDR3nt: TGTGCCAGCAGCCTCGGACAGGGAGACACCATATATTTT
abundance: .; v_gene: TRBV7-9; j_gene: TRBJ2-3; d_gene: .; CDR3aa: CASSLVQGSDTQYF; CDR3nt: TGTGCCAGCAGCTTAGTTCAGGGGTCAGATACGCAGTATTTT
abundance: .; v_gene: TRBV6-5; j_gene: TRBJ2-7; d_gene: .; CDR3aa: CASSYSPAYEQYF; CDR3nt: TGTGCCAGCAGTTACTCCCCGGCCTACGAGCAGTACTTC
abundance: .; v_gene: TRBV19; j_gene: TRBJ1-5; d_gene: TRBD1; CDR3aa: CASSGTGVGQPQHF; CDR3nt: TGTGCCAGCTCCGGGACAGGGGTAGGTCAGCCCCAGCATTTT
abundance: once; v_gene: TRBV9; j_gene: TRBJ2-1; d_gene: .; CDR3aa: CASSVDGTLAYNEQFF; CDR3nt: TGTGCCAGCAGCGTAGATGGGACTCTAGCCTACAATGAGCAGTTCTTC
abundance: .; v_gene: TRBV10-3; j_gene: TRBJ1-3; d_gene: TRBD1; CDR3aa: CAISRQGSGNTIYF; CDR3nt: TGTGCCATCAGTCGACAGGGTTCTGGAAACACCATATATTTT
abundance: .; v_gene: TRBV7-2; j_gene: TRBJ2-3; d_gene: TRBD2; CDR3aa: CASSLASGGLSRDTQYF; CDR3nt: TGTGCCAGCAGCTTGGCTAGCGGGGGACTCAGTCGGGATACGCAGTATTTT